This T cell receptor beta chain appears in the sequencing data of a study of blood T cell repertoires in COVID-19. At the level of the study: T cells, B-cell-depleted T cells, or PBMCs provided the cDNA or gDNA that served as material.

Ages ranged from about 18 to 89 years, with residence in some 25 US areas. Cohorts were determined from participant-reported clinical history. In the original workflow: How many nucleated cells were present was estimated from reference gene primer amplification. Only in-frame clones appear in the TCRdb table, and some are missing; sequencing was by immunoSEQ multiplex PCR. V and J calls and clone size are copied from that table; D and trimming were computed from the DNA. This sample has a few hundred thousand clones, with 70% to 90% found just once. The ends lost 6 bases at V and 6 bases at J; junction bases unmatched: 2. The CDR3 consists of 13 residues. CDR1 MNHEY and CDR2 SMNVEV come from the germline V gene (reference sequence).

The chain combines TRBV27 with TRBJ2-1, with TRBD2 matching over 10 bases. The clonotype originates from a woman aged 60-75 years who had recovered from COVID-19. The material sequenced was PBMCs or T cells enriched from blood (not recorded which). The CDR3 nucleotides read TGTGCCAGCAGCAAGCGGGGGGGCAATGAGCAGTTCTTC. It translates to CASSKRGGNEQFF.